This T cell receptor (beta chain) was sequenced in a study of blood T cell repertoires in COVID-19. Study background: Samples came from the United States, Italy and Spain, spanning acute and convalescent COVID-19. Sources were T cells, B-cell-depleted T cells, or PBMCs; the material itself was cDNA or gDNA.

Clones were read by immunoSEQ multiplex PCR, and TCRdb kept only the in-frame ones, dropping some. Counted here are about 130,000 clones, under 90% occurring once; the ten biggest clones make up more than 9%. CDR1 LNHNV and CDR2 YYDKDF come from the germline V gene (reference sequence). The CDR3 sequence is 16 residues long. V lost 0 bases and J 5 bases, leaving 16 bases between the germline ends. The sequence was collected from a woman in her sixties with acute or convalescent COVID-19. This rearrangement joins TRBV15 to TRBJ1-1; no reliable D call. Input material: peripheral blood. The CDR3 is CATSRDSEGSGTEAFF. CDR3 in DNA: TGTGCCACCAGCAGAGACTCGGAAGGGTCGGGGACTGAAGCTTTCTTT.